Included here is one T cell receptor beta chain sequence, with context. No antigen is known for it. Nothing much larger sits one base from this clone, and base qualities are not available. The TCR beta CDR3 regions were amplified from RNA transcripts. The first round of RT-PCR for the TCR CDR3 was performed with the HTBI primer set and the Qiagen OneStep RT-PCR kit. The libraries were constructed in a second round of multiplex PCR and then size-selected and purified. Sequencing of the libraries was done on an Illumina HiSeq2000 using paired-end 100 bp reads. The study's processing was this. SOAPnuke was used to process the raw data, with reads discarded if the reads contained adapters or uncalled bases, had a mean Phred below 15, or lacked an exact constant-primer or identifier match. High-quality paired reads were merged with COPE v1.2.5, and unique nucleotide sequences were defined as clonotypes. MiTCR v1.1 was used to align the clonotypes against IMGT TRBV, TRBD and TRBJ reference segments. Only V-J combinations with frequency above 0.0001, covering 99% to 99.2% of repertoires, were analysed. The TCS score was defined as F50 (clonal expansion) divided by E x V (chaos), with BLOSUM62-based TCRdist calculated between CDR3 peptides within each V-J. Welch's t-statistics and random forest reduced fewer than 600 V-J features to roughly 13, which were used in a naive Bayes classifier (R e1071). The public reads were reprocessed in TCRdb via fastp at Q25 and MiXCR, keeping in-frame beta chains. Identical CDR3 protein sequences are pooled into one entry, listed with their most common genes and DNA. The V and J calls were determined by TCRdb, not by the authors. The sample yields 350,000 to 400,000 distinct CDR3 sequences; 14% to 15% were counted once. Approximately 32% of the sample is in the top ten clones.

This specimen comes from a study of T cells in Graves' hyperthyroidism and ophthalmopathy (dated by TCRdb to 2018 to 2020). Some background on the complete study: Peripheral blood was collected at initial diagnosis, before any treatment. A discovery cohort of fewer than 110 patients, about 40 with Graves' ophthalmopathy and approximately 60 with stable Graves' hyperthyroidism, was used to find distinguishing TCR V-J signatures. An independent validation cohort of under 20 hyperthyroidism patients and some 15 patients who later progressed to ophthalmopathy tested prospective prediction of ophthalmopathy. The approximately 100 discovery patients were divided at random into training and test sets in a 7:3 ratio. In addition, the study compared T-cell repertoires in thyroid tissue and in blood from about 6 Graves' hyperthyroidism patients. After blood sampling, hyperthyroidism patients were treated with methimazole at a starting dose of 30 mg daily, and ophthalmopathy patients were treated with high-dose intravenous methylprednisolone. TCR Vbeta CDR3 sequencing of 130 to 150 peripheral blood samples (around 45 ophthalmopathy, 70 to 85 hyperthyroidism and approximately 17 progressor patients) is reported in the paper. The paper as a whole reports these results and caveats: A 13 V-J signature model separated ophthalmopathy from stable hyperthyroidism, with roughly 88% sensitivity and 81.08% specificity in cross-validation and 80%/75% in testing. Blood samples also contained most of the expanded thyroid clonotypes (frequency above 0.001), which suggests that blood repertoires may reflect thyroid immune responses. Sample size was not statistically predetermined, and investigators were not blinded to group allocation. In validation, the model predicted progression to ophthalmopathy with about 71% sensitivity and approximately 78% specificity, a median of roughly seven months before onset.

V loses 2 bases of germline sequence and J loses 6 bases, and the interval between the two ends is 10 bases. The CDR3 has 13 amino acids, counting the end cysteine and phenylalanine. The CDR3 DNA has 39 bases and is translated from base 1. Sequences LGHDT (CDR1) and YNNKEL (CDR2) are obtained from the germline V gene (reference sequence). A patient counted as having stable Graves' hyperthyroidism if no progression to ophthalmopathy occurred over 18 months of follow-up. Hyperthyroidism patients were newly diagnosed, had a disease duration of under 2 months, and were aged 18 to 65 years. Any patient with an uncontrolled infection, another autoimmune disease, pregnancy or lactation was excluded. Diagnoses were based on clinical symptoms, serum thyroxine and TRAb, thyroid ultrasound and orbital computed tomography. Ficoll-Paque density gradient centrifugation was used to isolate PBMCs from approximately 11 ml of fresh peripheral blood. Total RNA was extracted with Trizol reagent, and quality was checked on an Agilent 2100 Bioanalyzer.

The receptor comes from a woman aged 25 to 39 with Graves' hyperthyroidism. The chain is made from TRBV3-1 and TRBJ2-5, with TRBD1 tentatively as D gene (6 bases match). The specimen was blood. The CDR3 protein: CASSQFQGQTQYF. The DNA sequence is given as TGTGCCAGCAGCCAATTTCAGGGGCAGACCCAGTACTTC.